The present entry profiles one TCR beta chain with its context. These data belong to a study of CD8 T cells in Susac syndrome. This CDR3 region has 14 residues. The trim removed 5 bases at V and 7 bases at J, leaving 7 bases unmatched. Germline V lookup: CDR1 PRHDT, CDR2 FYEKMQ (reference sequence). The authors reverse transcribed about 0.5 to 1 ug RNA with random hexamers. From the immunoSEQ multiplex PCR reads, TCRdb called clonotypes with MiXCR, one entry per CDR3 protein. The top ten hold about 0.15% of the sample, which has hundreds of thousands of distinct CDR3 sequences, about 93% seen once. The chain combines TRBV13 with TRBJ2-1; 8 positions match TRBD2. The sequencing sample was made of CD8+ T cells from PBMCs. This clonotype originated in a human donor with multiple sclerosis. The CDR3 here is CASSISGTGNEQFF. CDR3 DNA sequence: TGTGCCAGCAGCATTAGCGGGACGGGGAATGAGCAGTTCTTC.